The 8 T cell receptor beta chains in this list originate from one sample, sequenced in a study of T-cell memory formation after mild COVID-19. MiXCR, applied by TCRdb to the 5' RACE reads, yields one record per CDR3 protein. The table records 470,000 or so distinct CDR3 sequences, about 19% of them present only once. Sample: PBMCs or a T cell subset sorted from them (not recorded which). These receptors were collected from an adult woman who had mild COVID-19 (a few samples of this study predate the infection). Cell type and time point are not known.

The V and J genes are TRBV5-5 and TRBJ2-3; D might be TRBD1 (6 bases). This CDR3 spans 15 amino acids. CDR1 SGHKS and CDR2 YYEKEE come from the germline V gene (reference sequence). The V gene lost 4 bases and the J gene lost 0 bases, with 12 bases spanning the gap. The DNA for the CDR3 is TGTGCCAGCAGCCCTGAACAGGGTAGCACAGATACGCAGTATTTT. It encodes CASSPEQGSTDTQYF.

The chain carries TRBV5-1 and TRBJ2-5; D may be TRBD2 (5 bases). Per the germline V gene, CDR1 is SGHRS and CDR2 is YFSETQ. CDR3 length: 13 residues. Trimming cost V 4 bases and J 1 base, with 8 bases left between them. The CDR3 nucleotides read TGCGCCAGCAGCGCGGACTCCCAAGAGACCCAGTACTTC. It specifies CASSADSQETQYF.

The CDR3 loop reads CASSPWSNQPQHF. The CDR3 DNA reads as TGTGCCAGTAGTCCCTGGAGCAATCAGCCCCAGCATTTT. V gene TRBV19 combines with J gene TRBJ1-5; the D is unclear. The V and J ends lost 5 bases and 1 base respectively, with 6 bases between them. Germline V gene sequence: CDR1 LNHDA, CDR2 SQIVND (reference sequence). CDR3 length: 13 residues.

The chain is built from TRBV6-5 and TRBJ2-1; D gene ambiguous. The germline V and J ends were trimmed by 0 bases and 4 bases, with 13 bases remaining between them. Germline values: CDR1 MNHEY, CDR2 SVGAGI. CDR3 length: 16 residues. Written as DNA, the CDR3 is TGTGCCAGCAGTTACTCAACGCCTAGGGCTTACAATGAGCAGTTCTTC. Translating it yields CASSYSTPRAYNEQFF.

This clonotype appeared a few times. The chain links TRBV20-1 to TRBJ2-3, with D possibly TRBD2 on 5 matching bases. The V gene lost 6 bases and the J gene lost 4 bases, with 11 bases spanning the gap. CDR3 length: 12 residues. Germline values: CDR1 DFQATT, CDR2 SNEGSKA (reference sequence). Here the CDR3 reads CSALGLADTQYF. For the CDR3, the DNA is TGCAGTGCCTTAGGACTCGCAGATACGCAGTATTTT.

The chain couples TRBV20-1 to TRBJ2-1; D might be TRBD1 or TRBD2, each matching 6 bases. This CDR3 has 13 amino acids. V was shortened by 3 bases and J by 5 bases, with 11 bases between the two germline ends. Germline loops: CDR1 DFQATT, CDR2 SNEGSKA (reference sequence). This CDR3 is CSARLRGDNEQFF. In DNA, the CDR3 is TGCAGTGCTAGGTTGAGGGGGGACAATGAGCAGTTCTTC.

This clonotype was seen more than once but under ten times. The chain uses TRBV28 and TRBJ2-7, with D unclear. Germline V CDR1 and CDR2: MDHEN, SYDVKM. V gave up 6 bases and J gave up 5 bases, with 14 bases separating them. The CDR3 extends over 13 amino acids. This chain's CDR3 is CASSRRISNEQYF. For the CDR3, the DNA is TGTGCCAGCAGCCGACGGATTTCTAACGAGCAGTACTTC.

This clonotype was detected only a few times. The chain carries TRBV5-1 and TRBJ2-3, with TRBD2 matching 13 bases. Germline-derived CDR1 and CDR2 are SGHRS and YFSETQ. J gave up 0 bases and V 0 bases, and 4 bases lay outside the gene matches. This CDR3 spans 18 amino acids. The CDR3: CASSLGTSGGTSTDTQYF. In DNA, the CDR3 is TGCGCCAGCAGCTTGGGGACTAGCGGGGGCACCAGCACAGATACGCAGTATTTT.